This TCR beta chain stems from a study of blood T cell repertoires in COVID-19. The overall study: Italy, Spain and the United States were the sources of the convalescent and acute COVID-19 samples. The cDNA or gDNA used as material had been derived from T cells, B-cell-depleted T cells, or PBMCs.

The ends were cut back, 3 bases at V and 4 bases at J, with 6 bases in the middle. The CDR3 spans 13 residues. Germline V gene sequence: CDR1 LGHDT, CDR2 YNNKEL (reference sequence). Produced via immunoSEQ multiplex PCR; TCRdb's table is partial and in-frame only. The sample shows 150,000 to 200,000 clones, about 85% of them seen only once. Enrolment of Seattle patients took place during active infection, and they were followed longitudinally. The material sequenced was peripheral blood. The chain couples TRBV3-1 (or the pseudogene TRBV3-2) to TRBJ2-2; unclear D gene. The receptor's source is a woman of 80 years or more with COVID-19, enrolled during active disease. CDR3: CASSQGATGELFF. CDR3 bases: TGTGCCAGCAGCCAGGGCGCCACCGGGGAGCTGTTTTTT.